Reported below is one TCR beta chain. What it binds is unknown. Trimming took 6 bases from V and 3 from J; bases not matched to a gene: 5. This CDR3 is 14 amino acids long. Germline V gene data show CDR1 as DFQATT and CDR2 as SNEGSKA (reference sequence). The data originate from a study of post-analysis software for immune sequencing data. Study-level information: Courses of disease covered relapsing-remitting, secondary progressive and progressive-relapsing multiple sclerosis. General study points: Comparison with controls showed significantly lower normalized Chao1 diversity in multiple sclerosis patients. Higher frequency in patients than in controls was seen for roughly 5 TRBV segments, with TRBV5-6, TRBV5-1 and TRBV20-1 among them. By F measure, strong co-clustering occurred among samples prepared in the same batch.

The TCR beta cDNA libraries contained unique molecular identifiers. T cells numbering roughly 0.9 to 11 million gave rise to some 500,000 cDNA molecules. TCRdb passed the PCR reads through MiXCR, listing each CDR3 protein once. The table records 650,000 to 850,000 distinct CDR3 sequences, 35% to 55% of them present only once. This chain uses TRBV20-1 with TRBJ2-5, with TRBD2 matching 12 bases. This TCR was sampled from a girl aged 5-17 years with multiple sclerosis. The sequenced sample consisted of blood. CDR3 DNA sequence: TGCAGTGCAGGACTAGCGGGGCAAGAAGAGACCCAGTACTTC. Its protein product is CSAGLAGQEETQYF.